These 27 T cell receptor beta chains originate from one sample sequenced in a study of T cells in Graves' hyperthyroidism and ophthalmopathy. Using RNA transcripts as the source, TCR beta CDR3 regions were amplified. TCR CDR3 underwent first-round RT-PCR with the HTBI primer set. Via MiXCR, TCRdb re-called the multiplex PCR reads, giving one row per CDR3 protein. The sample holds over 300,000 distinct CDR3 sequences, approximately 15% seen once. Sequencing used blood. The source is a woman aged 60-75 years with Graves' hyperthyroidism.

The sample holds a few counts of this clonotype. A much larger clone lies a single base off, so this may be a read error. The chain recombines TRBV15 with TRBJ2-5; a possible D gene is TRBD1 (8 bases). Germline V lookup: CDR1 LNHNV, CDR2 YYDKDF (reference sequence). The V end was cut by 5 bases, the J end by 7 bases, with 20 bases between. The CDR3 consists of 15 residues. Here the CDR3 reads CATSGGGQGGGTQYF. The CDR3 DNA reads TGTGCCACCAGCGGAGGAGGACAGGGAGGGGGGACCCAGTACTTC.

This clonotype was detected a few times. The chain is built from TRBV28 and TRBJ2-3; 13 nucleotides align to TRBD2. This CDR3 is built from 15 residues. Germline CDR1 is MDHEN and CDR2 is SYDVKM. V shed 6 bases, J shed 4 bases, and the junction held 4 bases outside the gene matches. CDR3 nucleotide sequence: TGTGCCAGCAGCTCGGGACTAGCGGGACCAGATACGCAGTATTTT. Protein: CASSSGLAGPDTQYF.

This clonotype has only a few counts. Just one base apart from a much larger clone, this may be a read error. V gene TRBV2 combines with J gene TRBJ1-5; D is uncertain. Trimming took 6 bases from V and 4 from J, leaving 13 bases between them. Germline V gene lookup returns CDR1 SNHLY and CDR2 FYNNEI. This CDR3 comprises 14 residues. CDR3 region: CASSADGGNQPQHF. The CDR3 coding sequence is TGTGCCAGCAGCGCGGACGGAGGAAATCAGCCCCAGCATTTT. The full variable domain, with the rest looked up from reference TRBV2 and TRBJ1-5, is EPEVTQTPSHQVTQMGQEVILRCVPISNHLYFYWYRQILGQKVEFLVSFYNNEISEKSEIFDDQFSVERPDGSNFTLKIRSTKLEDSAMYFCASSADGGNQPQHFGDGTRLSIL.

This clonotype has more than one count but fewer than ten. The V call is TRBV5-1, the J call TRBJ1-2; D is uncertain. The CDR3 totals 13 residues. Trimming pared 4 bases from V and 10 bases from J, leaving 17 bases between. Germline lookup yields CDR1 SGHRS and CDR2 YFSETQ. As DNA, the CDR3 is TGCGCCAGCAGCCTTGGAGTGGGAGAATTCTACACCTTC. Translating it yields CASSLGVGEFYTF. Full variable domain (missing parts from reference TRBV5-1 and TRBJ1-2): KAGVTQTPRYLIKTRGQQVTLSCSPISGHRSVSWYQQTPGQGLQFLFEYFSETQRNKGNFPGRFSGRQFSNSRSEMNVSTLELGDSALYLCASSLGVGEFYTFGSGTRLTVV.

This clonotype occurred many times. The rearrangement joins TRBV2 to TRBJ2-7, with D possibly being TRBD1 (6 bases). This CDR3 is 14 amino acids long. The germline V gene has CDR1 SNHLY and CDR2 FYNNEI. The V and J ends lost 3 bases and 3 bases respectively, with 12 bases between them. The CDR3 is CASSERQGIYEQYF. CDR3 in DNA: TGTGCCAGCAGTGAGAGGCAGGGGATCTACGAGCAGTACTTC.

There are many counts of this clonotype. The chain joins TRBV13 to TRBJ1-1, with TRBD1 as a possible D gene (5 bases). The germline CDR1 and CDR2 sequences are PRHDT and FYEKMQ (reference sequence). The CDR3 has 12 residues. V was cut by 5 bases and J by 5 bases, with 9 bases left in between. The CDR3 DNA follows: TGTGCCAGCAGCAAGGAGGGGACTGAAGCTTTCTTT. Its protein is CASSKEGTEAFF.

This clonotype appeared a few times. The V call is TRBV6-2 or TRBV6-3, the J call TRBJ2-1; 7 bases agree with TRBD2. The CDR3 is made up of 11 amino acids. Germline assignment: CDR1 MNHEY and CDR2 SVGEGT. After removal of 8 bases from V and 9 bases from J, the junction contained 4 bases not matched to a gene. CDR3 bases: TGTGCCAGCGGGACTATGGGTGAGCAGTTCTTC. The encoded protein is CASGTMGEQFF.

This clonotype was seen repeatedly, ten times or more. The rearrangement uses TRBV4-2 and TRBJ2-7, with 12 bases aligning to TRBD2. The CDR3 loop spans 17 amino acids. V lost 0 bases, J lost 5 bases, and 8 bases stayed unmatched. Germline lookup yields CDR1 LGHNA and CDR2 YNFKEQ. The DNA for the CDR3 is TGTGCCAGCAGCCAAGATTTGACTAGCGGGAGTAGCCACGAGCAGTACTTC. Translating it yields CASSQDLTSGSSHEQYF.

At least ten counts were recorded for this clonotype. The genes are TRBV28 and TRBJ1-2, with a weak D call TRBD1 (5 bases). CDR1 and CDR2 (germline): MDHEN, SYDVKM. The germline V and J ends were trimmed by 5 bases and 0 bases, with 10 bases remaining between them. This CDR3 contains 14 residues. Written as DNA, the CDR3 is TGTGCCAGCAGTACCCAGGGCCCTAACTATGGCTACACCTTC. Protein product: CASSTQGPNYGYTF.

This clonotype was seen many times. The chain joins TRBV18 to TRBJ2-3; the match to TRBD2 covers 7 bases. The CDR3 extends over 16 amino acids. CDR1 and CDR2 from the germline V gene are KGHSH and LQKENI. V lost 0 bases and J lost 5; bases outside the gene matches: 8. The CDR3 DNA reads as TGTGCCAGCTCACCACCTCTGGCGGGAGTTGGAGATACGCAGTATTTT. It encodes CASSPPLAGVGDTQYF.

This clonotype showed up many times. The V call is TRBV7-8, the J call TRBJ2-1; maybe TRBD2 (6 bases). Trimming removed 3 bases at V and 7 bases at J, with 19 bases between. The CDR3 spans 16 residues. CDR1 is SGHVS and CDR2 is FQNEAQ in the germline V gene. The chain's CDR3 is CASSLETSWGLNEQFF. The CDR3 DNA is TGTGCCAGCAGCTTGGAGACTAGTTGGGGTTTAAATGAGCAGTTCTTC.

The chain uses TRBV12-3 or TRBV12-4 and TRBJ1-2, with D hard to call. V was clipped by 4 bases and J by 7 bases, with 7 bases between them. The CDR3 runs 11 residues. For the CDR3, the DNA is TGTGCCAGCAGTTACCGGGCTGGCTACACCTTC. Amino acids: CASSYRAGYTF.

The table lists this clonotype with many counts. The chain carries TRBV28 and TRBJ1-1, with D uncertain. Trimming removed 3 bases at V and 0 bases at J, with 8 bases between. There are 14 residues in the CDR3. In germline, CDR1 is MDHEN, CDR2 SYDVKM. CDR3 in amino acids: CASSLNTVNTEAFF. The CDR3 region has the DNA TGTGCCAGCAGTTTGAACACGGTGAACACTGAAGCTTTCTTT.

This clonotype has only a few counts. The chain joins TRBV6-1 to TRBJ1-2; 7 positions agree with TRBD1. V lost 8 bases, J lost 6 bases, and 9 bases stayed unmatched. This CDR3 is built from 13 residues. Germline CDR1 reads MNHNS; CDR2 reads SASEGT. The CDR3 bases are TGTGCCAGCCGCAGGGACAGAAGTGATGGCTACACCTTC. Translated, it gives CASRRDRSDGYTF.

The table lists this clonotype with many counts. The chain recombines TRBV20-1 with TRBJ2-1; D may be TRBD2 (7 bases). The CDR3 extends over 15 amino acids. Trimming left V 0 bases short and J 7 bases short, with 16 bases between. Looked up from germline, CDR1 is DFQATT and CDR2 is SNEGSKA (reference sequence). CDR3 bases: TGCAGTGCTAGAGATTATTCGGGGAGGGGGAATGAGCAGTTCTTC. Translation gives CSARDYSGRGNEQFF.

This clonotype appeared many times. This chain connects TRBV12-3 or TRBV12-4 to TRBJ1-2, with a tentative D call TRBD1 (5 bases). Trimming stripped 6 bases from V and 4 bases from J, with 9 bases between. The CDR3 loop spans 12 amino acids. The CDR3, as DNA: TGTGCCAGCAGGAAACAGGTCTATGGCTACACCTTC. Protein: CASRKQVYGYTF.

This clonotype has a count of ten or more. The chain employs TRBV20-1 and TRBJ1-2, with 10 bases lining up with TRBD1. The CDR3 spans 15 residues. CDR1 is DFQATT and CDR2 is SNEGSKA in the germline V gene (reference sequence). The J segment lost 5 bases and the V segment lost 4 bases, leaving 10 bases of the junction unmatched. CDR3 region: CSAIQPGQGIYGYTF. CDR3 sequence (DNA): TGCAGTGCTATCCAACCGGGACAGGGGATATATGGCTACACCTTC.

V and J are TRBV6-1 and TRBJ1-1, with 7 bases that match TRBD1. V was clipped by 10 bases and J by 0 bases; unmatched bases: 14. The CDR3 extends over 16 amino acids. The germline CDR1 and CDR2 sequences are MNHNS and SASEGT. The CDR3 is CATRRDSDLVNTEAFF. For the CDR3, the DNA is TGTGCCACCAGGCGGGACAGCGATCTGGTGAACACTGAAGCTTTCTTT.

This clonotype was recorded a few times. This chain uses TRBV24-1 with TRBJ2-1; the D gene is possibly TRBD1 (5 bases). Germline V gene lookup returns CDR1 KGHDR and CDR2 SFDVKD. Trimming removed 3 bases at V and 8 bases at J, with 22 bases between. This CDR3 is built from 17 residues. The CDR3: CATSDALGVSIKDEQFF. The CDR3 nucleotides are TGTGCCACCAGTGATGCCCTAGGGGTCTCTATTAAAGATGAGCAGTTCTTC.

This clonotype came up many times. V usage is TRBV5-1 and J usage is TRBJ2-1; 7 bases line up with TRBD1. Germline CDR1 SGHRS, CDR2 YFSETQ. There are 15 residues in the CDR3. V lost 5 bases and J lost 0; bases outside the gene matches: 5. The CDR3 here is CASSIDRVSYNEQFF. In DNA, the CDR3 is TGCGCCAGCAGTATAGACAGGGTCTCCTACAATGAGCAGTTCTTC.

This clonotype was recorded a few times. This rearrangement joins TRBV7-6 to TRBJ2-7; TRBD2 aligns across 7 bases. J gave up 5 bases and V 1 base, and 8 bases lay outside the gene matches. The CDR3 runs to 15 residues. Germline V lookup: CDR1 SGHVS, CDR2 FNYEAQ. CDR3 residues: CASSLVVGGLDEQYF. CDR3 DNA sequence: TGTGCCAGCAGCTTAGTGGTGGGAGGGCTCGACGAGCAGTACTTC.

This clonotype showed up many times. The chain recombines TRBV3-1 with TRBJ2-1; 7 nucleotides line up with TRBD2. The CDR3 extends over 16 amino acids. The V gene end was trimmed by 0 bases and the J gene end by 2 bases; junction bases not matched to a gene: 4. Germline V gives CDR1 LGHDT, CDR2 YNNKEL (reference sequence). The CDR3 DNA reads as TGTGCCAGCAGCCAAGAGACAAGCGGGACCTACAATGAGCAGTTCTTC. It yields the protein CASSQETSGTYNEQFF.

V usage is TRBV7-6 and J usage is TRBJ2-1, with 13 nucleotides matching TRBD2. CDR3 length equals 18 residues. Germline-derived CDR1 and CDR2 are SGHVS and FNYEAQ. Unmatched junction bases numbered 11, after V lost 2 bases and J lost 7 bases. CDR3 sequence: CASSLYRPGLAGQNEQFF. CDR3 bases: TGTGCCAGCAGCTTATATCGACCGGGACTAGCGGGACAAAATGAGCAGTTCTTC.

The chain is built from TRBV4-2 and TRBJ2-1; TRBD2 agrees at 11 bases. The CDR3 length is 16 residues. Germline V gene data show CDR1 as LGHNA and CDR2 as YNFKEQ. Trimming removed 1 base from V and 5 bases from J; junction bases left unmatched: 4. CDR3 sequence (DNA): TGTGCCAGCAGCCAAGTGGGACTAGCGGCTGACAATGAGCAGTTCTTC. Translation gives CASSQVGLAADNEQFF.

This clonotype turned up a few times. This rearrangement joins TRBV5-1 to TRBJ2-1, with D tentatively TRBD2 (6 bases). CDR1 is SGHRS and CDR2 is YFSETQ in the germline V gene. This CDR3 has 14 amino acids. V was cut by 3 bases and J by 4 bases, with 11 bases left in between. The CDR3 nucleotides read TGCGCCAGCAGCTGGCGGGGCACTTACAATGAGCAGTTCTTC. Translating it yields CASSWRGTYNEQFF.

This clonotype was seen ten or more times. V and J are TRBV2 and TRBJ1-1; D is uncertain. The CDR3 length is 14 residues. V was cut by 2 bases and J by 1 base, with 8 bases left in between. CDR1 is SNHLY, CDR2 FYNNEI, per germline. CDR3 amino acids: CASSESRGNTEAFF. CDR3 nucleotides: TGTGCCAGCAGTGAAAGCCGGGGGAACACTGAAGCTTTCTTT.

This clonotype was detected ten times or more. This chain links TRBV6-6 with TRBJ2-7, with D possibly being TRBD1 (5 bases). The CDR3 spans 15 residues. Germline V CDR1 and CDR2: MNHNY, SVGAGI (reference sequence). Trimming stripped 0 bases from V and 5 bases from J, with 14 bases between. The CDR3 reads CASSYSTVGRDEQYF. The CDR3 region has the DNA TGTGCCAGCAGTTACTCGACGGTGGGGCGCGACGAGCAGTACTTC.